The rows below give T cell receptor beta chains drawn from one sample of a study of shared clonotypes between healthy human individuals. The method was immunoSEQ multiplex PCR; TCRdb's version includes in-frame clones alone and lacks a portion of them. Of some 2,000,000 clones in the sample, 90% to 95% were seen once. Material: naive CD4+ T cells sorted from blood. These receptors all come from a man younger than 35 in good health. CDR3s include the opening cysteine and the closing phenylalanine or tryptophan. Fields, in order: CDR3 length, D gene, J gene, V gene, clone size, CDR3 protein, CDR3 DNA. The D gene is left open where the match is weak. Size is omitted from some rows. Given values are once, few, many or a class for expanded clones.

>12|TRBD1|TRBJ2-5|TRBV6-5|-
CATQRGPETQYF
TGTGCCACCCAGAGGGGGCCGGAGACCCAGTACTTC
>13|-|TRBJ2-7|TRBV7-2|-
CASSLVPVYEQYF
TGTGCCAGCAGCTTAGTGCCGGTTTACGAGCAGTACTTC
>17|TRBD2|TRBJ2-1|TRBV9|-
CASSVDRGTSWPDEQFF
TGTGCCAGCAGCGTCGACCGAGGGACTAGCTGGCCGGATGAGCAGTTCTTC
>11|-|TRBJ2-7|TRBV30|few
CAWSASGGEYF
TGTGCCTGGAGTGCCTCAGGGGGGGAGTACTTC
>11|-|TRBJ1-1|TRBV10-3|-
CAIRKADEAFF
TGTGCCATCAGGAAGGCAGACGAAGCTTTCTTT
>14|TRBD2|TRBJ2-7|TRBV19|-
CASSAGTKDYEQYF
TGTGCCAGTAGTGCCGGGACTAAAGACTACGAGCAGTACTTC
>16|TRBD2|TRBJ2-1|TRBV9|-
CASSPPWTSGSNEQFF
TGTGCCAGCAGCCCCCCTTGGACTAGCGGGAGCAATGAGCAGTTCTTC
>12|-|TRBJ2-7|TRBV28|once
CASSLRPGEQYF
TGTGCCAGCAGCCTCCGCCCTGGCGAGCAGTACTTC
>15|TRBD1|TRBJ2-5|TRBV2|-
CATSRDRGLEKTQYF
TGTGCCACTTCCCGCGACAGGGGGCTAGAAAAGACCCAGTACTTC
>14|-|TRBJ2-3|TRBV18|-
CASSPPAGTDTQYF
TGTGCCAGCTCACCACCGGCAGGGACAGATACGCAGTATTTT
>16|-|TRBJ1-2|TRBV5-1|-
CASSLAPGGDGYGYTF
TGCGCCAGCAGCTTGGCCCCCGGGGGCGACGGCTATGGCTACACCTTC
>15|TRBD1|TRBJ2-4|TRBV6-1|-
CASTHGTEGKNIQYF
TGTGCCAGCACCCATGGGACAGAAGGCAAAAACATTCAGTACTTC
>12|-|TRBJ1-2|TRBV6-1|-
CASSAGLYGYTF
TGTGCCAGCAGTGCGGGACTCTATGGCTACACCTTC
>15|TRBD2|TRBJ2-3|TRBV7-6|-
CASSRLAGSGDTQYF
TGTGCCAGCAGCCGCCTAGCGGGGAGTGGAGATACGCAGTATTTT
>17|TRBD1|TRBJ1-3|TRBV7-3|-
CASSPYIDRGSGNTIYF
TGTGCCAGCAGCCCCTATATCGACAGGGGCTCTGGAAACACCATATATTTT
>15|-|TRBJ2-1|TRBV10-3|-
CAISEGASSYNEQFF
TGTGCCATCAGTGAGGGAGCAAGCTCCTACAATGAGCAGTTCTTC
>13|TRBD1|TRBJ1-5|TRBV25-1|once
CASSDRTNQPQHF
TGTGCCAGTTCGGACAGGACCAATCAGCCCCAGCATTTT
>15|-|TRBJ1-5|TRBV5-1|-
CASSPTGSGNQPQHF
TGCGCCAGCAGCCCTACAGGGTCTGGCAATCAGCCCCAGCATTTT
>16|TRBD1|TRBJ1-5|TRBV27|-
CASSANRDRPFAPQHF
TGTGCCAGCAGTGCTAACCGGGACAGGCCTTTCGCCCCCCAGCATTTT
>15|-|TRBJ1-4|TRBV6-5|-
CASTNGGGTNEKLFF
TGTGCCAGCACCAACGGGGGGGGAACTAATGAAAAACTGTTTTTT
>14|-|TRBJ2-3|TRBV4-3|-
CASSPRTVPDTQYF
TGCGCCAGCAGCCCGCGGACGGTGCCAGATACGCAGTATTTT
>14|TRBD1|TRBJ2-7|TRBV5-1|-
CASSPGTGGHEQYF
TGCGCCAGCAGCCCGGGGACAGGGGGTCACGAGCAGTACTTC
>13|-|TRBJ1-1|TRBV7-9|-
CASSLQDSTEAFF
TGTGCCAGCAGCTTACAGGACAGCACTGAAGCTTTCTTT
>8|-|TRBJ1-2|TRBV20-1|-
CRATGYTF
TGCAGGGCTACCGGCTACACCTTC
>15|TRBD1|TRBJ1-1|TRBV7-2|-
CASSLRGTENTEAFF
TGTGCCAGCAGCTTACGAGGGACAGAGAACACTGAAGCTTTCTTT